These 11 T cell receptor beta chains were all obtained from the same sample, sequenced in a study of technical replicates of blood from a handful of donors. Produced via immunoSEQ multiplex PCR; TCRdb's table is partial and in-frame only. The sample includes approximately 94,000 clones, about 95% seen only once; the top ten take around 0.4%. The sample consisted of T cells isolated from PBMCs. All receptors derive from a human donor in good health.

The CDR3: CASRPDSNYEQYF. CDR3 nucleotide sequence: TGTGCCAGCAGACCCGACAGCAACTACGAGCAGTACTTC. The chain has TRBV11-3 and TRBJ2-7; the D gene is possibly TRBD1 (5 bases). The germline gives CDR1 SGHNT, CDR2 YENEEA. V was trimmed by 6 bases and J by 3 bases, leaving 12 bases between them. This CDR3 has 13 residues.

The V and J genes are TRBV30 and TRBJ2-2; possible D gene TRBD2, 5 bases. Germline V gene data show CDR1 as GTSNPN and CDR2 as SVGIG (reference sequence). This CDR3 contains 15 residues. Trimming removed 4 bases at V and 0 bases at J, with 12 bases between. The CDR3 DNA reads as TGTGCCTGGATTCGTTTAGCGTCGAACACCGGGGAGCTGTTTTTT. Encoded protein: CAWIRLASNTGELFF. The full variable domain, its missing parts supplied by reference TRBV30 and TRBJ2-2, is SQTIHQWPATLVQPVGSPLSLECTVEGTSNPNLYWYRQAAGRGLQLLFYSVGIGQISSEVPQNLSASRPQDRQFILSSKKLLLSDSGFYLCAWIRLASNTGELFFGEGSRLTVL.

The chain links TRBV15 to TRBJ2-7; D is undetermined. The V end lost 0 bases, the J end lost 2 bases, and 8 bases lay between the germline ends. CDR1 is LNHNV and CDR2 is YYDKDF in the germline V gene (reference sequence). The CDR3 totals 14 residues. Written as DNA, the CDR3 is TGTGCCACCAGCAGAGATACAGCAGCCTACGAGCAGTACTTC. Encoded protein: CATSRDTAAYEQYF.

V and J are TRBV19 and TRBJ2-7; D is undetermined. Germline V gene lookup returns CDR1 LNHDA and CDR2 SQIVND (reference sequence). Deletions cut 3 bases from V and 2 bases from J, with 8 bases between. The CDR3 has 13 amino acids. The chain's CDR3 is CASSIDITYEQYF. The CDR3 bases are TGTGCCAGTAGTATTGACATCACCTACGAGCAGTACTTC.

The chain employs TRBV5-5 and TRBJ1-1; D uncertain. The CDR3 runs 12 residues. In germline, CDR1 is SGHKS, CDR2 YYEKEE (reference sequence). Trimming took off 6 bases at V and 1 base at J, with 7 bases between the two ends. The CDR3 is CASNVGNTEAFF. In nucleotides, the CDR3 is TGTGCCAGCAACGTCGGGAACACTGAAGCTTTCTTT.

The chain employs TRBV6-1 and TRBJ1-5; TRBD1 is a possible D gene (6 bases). The length of the CDR3 is 14 residues. CDR1 MNHNS and CDR2 SASEGT come from the germline V gene. Deletions cut 6 bases from V and 3 bases from J, with 12 bases between. The CDR3 here is CASSDTGNNQPQHF. The CDR3, as DNA: TGTGCCAGCAGCGATACAGGGAACAATCAGCCCCAGCATTTT.

The CDR3 protein is CASSYSRSSYNSPLHF. The DNA for the CDR3 is TGTGCCAGCAGTTACTCAAGGAGCTCCTATAATTCACCCCTCCACTTT. The rearrangement joins TRBV6-5 to TRBJ1-6; no definite D call. CDR1 and CDR2 from the germline V gene are MNHEY and SVGAGI. The CDR3 contains 16 residues. Trimming pared 0 bases from V and 0 bases from J, leaving 6 bases between.

V gene TRBV29-1 combines with J gene TRBJ1-1, with 8 nucleotides matching TRBD1. Germline values: CDR1 SQVTM, CDR2 ANQGSEA. V lost 0 bases, J lost 4 bases, and 4 bases stayed unmatched. The CDR3 spans 14 residues. CDR3 in amino acids: CSVEDHTGGTEAFF. The CDR3 DNA follows: TGCAGCGTTGAAGATCATACAGGGGGCACTGAAGCTTTCTTT.

This chain links TRBV2 with TRBJ2-5; TRBD1 matches at 7 bases. Trimming at V came to 6 bases and at J to 14 bases, leaving 9 bases not matched to a gene. The CDR3 sequence is 11 residues long. The germline CDR1 and CDR2 sequences are SNHLY and FYNNEI. CDR3 DNA: TGTGCCAGCAGCGCCGGGACAGACCCTTACTTC. It specifies CASSAGTDPYF.

The chain carries TRBV29-1 and TRBJ2-7, with D perhaps matching TRBD2 (6 bases). The germline CDR1 and CDR2 sequences are SQVTM and ANQGSEA. V was clipped by 6 bases and J by 4 bases, with 19 bases between them. The CDR3 consists of 14 residues. The CDR3 nucleotides read TGCAGCGTGAAATACAGCGGGCCGGTATACGAGCAGTACTTC. Its translation: CSVKYSGPVYEQYF.

This clone was seen only once. The gene calls are TRBV27 and TRBJ2-7; 9 bases line up with TRBD2. Germline V lookup: CDR1 MNHEY, CDR2 SMNVEV (reference sequence). This CDR3 comprises 17 residues. Losses at the gene ends were 6 bases for V and 1 base for J; bases not matched to a gene: 13. CDR3 sequence (DNA): TGTGCCAGCAGCCAACGTCTACTAGCGGGTGGGTCCTACGAGCAGTACTTC. It is translated as CASSQRLLAGGSYEQYF.